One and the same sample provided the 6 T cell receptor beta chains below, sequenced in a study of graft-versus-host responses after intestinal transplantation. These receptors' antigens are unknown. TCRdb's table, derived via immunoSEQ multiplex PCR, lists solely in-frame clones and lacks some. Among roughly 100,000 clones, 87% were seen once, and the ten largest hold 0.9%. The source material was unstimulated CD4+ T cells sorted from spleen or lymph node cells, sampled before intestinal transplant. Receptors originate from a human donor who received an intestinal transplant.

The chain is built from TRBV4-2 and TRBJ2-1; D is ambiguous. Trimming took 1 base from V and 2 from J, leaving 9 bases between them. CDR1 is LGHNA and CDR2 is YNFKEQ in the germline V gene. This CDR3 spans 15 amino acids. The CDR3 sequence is CASSQARPAYNEQFF. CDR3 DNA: TGTGCCAGCAGCCAAGCGAGACCGGCCTACAATGAGCAGTTCTTC.

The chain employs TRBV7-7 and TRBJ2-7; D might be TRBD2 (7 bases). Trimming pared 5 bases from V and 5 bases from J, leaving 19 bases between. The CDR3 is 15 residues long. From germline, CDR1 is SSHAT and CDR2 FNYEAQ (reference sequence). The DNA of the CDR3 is TGTGCCAGCAGCCCATTGGGGGGGGCAGAGAACGAGCAGTACTTC. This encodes CASSPLGGAENEQYF.

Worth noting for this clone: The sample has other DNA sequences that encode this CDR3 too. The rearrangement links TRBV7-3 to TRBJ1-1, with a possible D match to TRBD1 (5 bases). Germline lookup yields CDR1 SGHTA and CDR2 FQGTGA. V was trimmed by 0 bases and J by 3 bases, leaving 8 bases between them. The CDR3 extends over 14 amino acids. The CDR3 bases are TGTGCCAGCAGCTTAACAGGGGCGGACACTGAAGCTTTCTTT. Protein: CASSLTGADTEAFF.

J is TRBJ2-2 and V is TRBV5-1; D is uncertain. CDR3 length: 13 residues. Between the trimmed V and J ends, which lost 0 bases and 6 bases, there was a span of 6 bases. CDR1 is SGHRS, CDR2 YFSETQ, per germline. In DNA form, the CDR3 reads TGCGCCAGCAGCTTGGCGACCCCCGGGGAGCTGTTTTTT. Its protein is CASSLATPGELFF.

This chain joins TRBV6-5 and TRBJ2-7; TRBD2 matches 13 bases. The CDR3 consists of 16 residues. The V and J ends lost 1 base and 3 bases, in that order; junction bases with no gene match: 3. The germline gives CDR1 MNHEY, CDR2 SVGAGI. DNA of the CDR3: TGTGCCAGCAGTTACTACACTAGCGGGGGGGTCTACGAGCAGTACTTC. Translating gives CASSYYTSGGVYEQYF.

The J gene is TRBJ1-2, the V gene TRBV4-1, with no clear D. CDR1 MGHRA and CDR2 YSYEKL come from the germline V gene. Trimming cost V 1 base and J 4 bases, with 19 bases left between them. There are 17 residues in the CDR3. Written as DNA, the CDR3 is TGCGCCAGCAGCCAAGGCCTTAGGGATAGTGCTATCTATGGCTACACCTTC. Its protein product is CASSQGLRDSAIYGYTF.